This T cell receptor beta chain originates from a study of blood T cell repertoires in COVID-19 (TCRdb year 2020). Background on the whole study: The collaborator samples originated in the United States, Italy and Spain and spanned the acute and convalescent phases of COVID-19. The prospective study material was composed of cDNA or gDNA derived from T cells, B-cell-depleted T cells, or PBMCs. Subjects who had been exposed to COVID-19, were actively infected with it, or had recovered from it provided the deeply sampled blood TCRbeta repertoires that made up the dataset. A freely available public database, intended as a resource for researchers studying the immune response to SARS-CoV-2, is where the repertoires were released. Samples came from the ongoing ImmuneRACE study (first 160 participants) plus 1,254 subjects from 6 global collaborators. Nearly every sample came with metadata listing a de-identified subject ID, COVID-19 status, age in years and sex. Where HLA class I and class II types were available, the types were taken from metadata supplied by the sample provider, not from assay-based typing. Beyond this particular receptor, the publication reports: The amount of clinical and demographic metadata varied by source and participant and was provided uncurated.

This clone was found a few times. Its specific antigen is unknown. No much larger clone exists at a distance of one base, and base qualities are not known. Participants in the prospective study were enrolled through a virtual design, were aged roughly 18 to 100 years, and lived in approximately 25 United States geographic areas. To assign participants to cohorts, the prospective study relied on clinical history that participants themselves reported in a screening survey and a study questionnaire. In the prospective study, whole blood, serum and a nasopharyngeal or oropharyngeal swab were collected from each participant by mobile phlebotomists. Over an approximately 2-month period, participants in the prospective study had the option of providing additional blood draws and questionnaires. Prospective study blood samples were shipped either frozen or at room temperature before DNA extraction. TCRbeta CDR3 regions were amplified from genomic DNA by means of the immunoSEQ Assay, a bias-controlled multiplex PCR. In the paper's pipeline: The number of nucleated cells in each sample was estimated from the amplification of reference gene primers within the assay. Sequence reads were collapsed and filtered to measure the absolute abundance of every unique TCRbeta CDR3 rearrangement. For each sample, productive Simpson clonality was calculated by taking the square root of Simpson's diversity index across productive rearrangements. Here the immuneACCESS table is served through TCRdb, limited to in-frame sequences with V and J called. Missing clones are a known gap in these copies; in checked studies unresolved V genes cover under half, and the rest lacks a known reason. Clone size and the V and J calls come from that table; the DNA yielded D and trimming. The sample table shows 200,000 to 250,000 clones, and about 84% are seen once. The biggest ten clones account for roughly 4.3% of the sample.

V lost 6 bases and J lost 0 bases; the stretch between them is 9 bases long. CDR1 and CDR2 are drawn from the germline V gene: SNHLY, FYNNEI. The CDR3 contains 14 residues, cysteine and phenylalanine counted. Left in the record is the CDR3 DNA by itself, 42 bases read in frame from the first base. This sequence originates from a man aged 25-45 years with acute COVID-19. Specimen: PBMCs or T cells enriched from blood (not recorded which). The rearranged chain carries TRBV2 and TRBJ1-3; no D segment can be confidently identified. The nucleotide sequence reads as follows: TGTGCCAGCAGAGACTTGAGCTCTGGAAACACCATATATTTT. This is translated as CASRDLSSGNTIYF.